The 11 T cell receptor beta chains in this list originate from one sample, sequenced in a study of T cells in Graves' hyperthyroidism and ophthalmopathy (dated by TCRdb to about 2019). Library preparation employed multiplex PCR. The instrument was an Illumina HiSeq 2000. The TCR beta CDR3 regions were amplified from the RNA transcripts. The first round of RT-PCR for the TCR CDR3 was performed with the HTBI primer set and the Qiagen OneStep RT-PCR kit. TCRdb trimmed public reads at Q25 via fastp, called clones via MiXCR and kept in-frame beta chains. Here each entry gathers all rows of one CDR3 protein and keeps the most common genes and DNA. This sample gives over 350,000 distinct CDR3 sequences in total; about 18% of them show up just once. Over 35% of the sample comes from the top ten. Sequencing was carried out using blood. The receptors were sampled from a man between 18 and 29 years old with Graves' ophthalmopathy.

V is TRBV7-3 and J is TRBJ2-2; 9 bases are a match to TRBD1. The junction had 9 bases not matched to a gene; V was cut back by 5 bases and J by 5 bases. Germline V gene sequence: CDR1 SGHTA, CDR2 FQGTGA. The CDR3 runs 16 residues. CDR3 in amino acids: CASSLRQGVRTGELFF. Written as DNA, the CDR3 is TGTGCCAGCAGCCTCAGACAGGGGGTTAGGACCGGGGAGCTGTTTTTT.

The chain combines TRBV5-1 with TRBJ2-5; 10 nucleotides agree with TRBD2. Germline V gene data show CDR1 as SGHRS and CDR2 as YFSETQ. The junction had 2 bases not matched to a gene; V was cut back by 2 bases and J by 4 bases. This CDR3 comprises 14 residues. CDR3 protein: CASSFSGGVETQYF. The CDR3 DNA reads as TGCGCCAGCAGCTTCAGCGGGGGGGTAGAGACCCAGTACTTC. The variable domain in full, completed from reference TRBV5-1 and TRBJ2-5, reads KAGVTQTPRYLIKTRGQQVTLSCSPISGHRSVSWYQQTPGQGLQFLFEYFSETQRNKGNFPGRFSGRQFSNSRSEMNVSTLELGDSALYLCASSFSGGVETQYFGPGTRLLVL.

This clonotype was counted many times. This chain joins TRBV19 and TRBJ1-5; no clear D. V was trimmed by 6 bases and J by 3 bases, leaving 9 bases between them. This CDR3 region has 13 residues. Germline assignment: CDR1 LNHDA and CDR2 SQIVND (reference sequence). CDR3 sequence: CASSDMYNQPQHF. The CDR3 nucleotides are TGTGCCAGTAGCGACATGTACAATCAGCCCCAGCATTTT.

This clonotype has a count of ten or more. The CDR3 protein is CASSLRGPGEQYF. The DNA for the CDR3 is TGTGCCAGCAGCTTAAGGGGGCCAGGCGAGCAGTACTTC. V gene TRBV11-2 combines with J gene TRBJ2-7; 7 nucleotides line up with TRBD1. The CDR3 consists of 13 residues. J gave up 6 bases and V 2 bases, and 4 bases lay outside the gene matches. The germline gives CDR1 SGHAT, CDR2 FQNNGV.

In this sample, this clonotype turned up many times. This sequence joins TRBV7-8 and TRBJ2-1; maybe TRBD2 (5 bases). Trimming pared 7 bases from V and 7 bases from J, leaving 8 bases between. This CDR3 has 11 residues. Germline CDR1 reads SGHVS; CDR2 reads FQNEAQ. CDR3 residues: CASTTRNEQFF. In DNA form, the CDR3 reads TGTGCCAGCACAACTAGGAATGAGCAGTTCTTC.

This clonotype was observed a handful of times. The chain carries TRBV6-1 and TRBJ1-5; D gene unclear. The ends were cut back, 0 bases at V and 6 bases at J, with 12 bases in the middle. The CDR3 sequence is 15 residues long. The germline V gene encodes CDR1 MNHNS and CDR2 SASEGT. In DNA, the CDR3 is TGTGCCAGCAGTGAAGCATGGGTTCAGGTTCAGCCCCAGCATTTT. This encodes CASSEAWVQVQPQHF.

This clonotype was counted many times. This chain joins TRBV20-1 and TRBJ2-5, with D unclear. Germline assignment: CDR1 DFQATT and CDR2 SNEGSKA (reference sequence). The ends were cut back, 3 bases at V and 0 bases at J, with 14 bases in the middle. This CDR3 spans 15 amino acids. The CDR3: CSARRPLGNQETQYF. In nucleotides, the CDR3 is TGCAGTGCTAGGCGTCCCCTAGGGAACCAAGAGACCCAGTACTTC.

The CDR3 DNA is TGTGCCAGCAGCGTACATGACCATGAGCAGTTCTTC. Translating it yields CASSVHDHEQFF. V is TRBV9 and J is TRBJ2-1; D gene unclear. CDR3 length equals 12 residues. Between the trimmed V and J ends, which lost 1 base and 8 bases, there was a span of 7 bases. Germline CDR1 SGDLS, CDR2 YYNGEE.

Written as DNA, the CDR3 is TGTGCCAGCAGCTCCTCCCGGGGGACTGTCGCGACCCAGTACTTC. Translating gives CASSSSRGTVATQYF. The chain is built from TRBV7-9 and TRBJ2-5; D is perhaps TRBD2 (6 bases). This CDR3 has 15 amino acids. V was shortened by 4 bases and J by 7 bases, with 19 bases between the two germline ends. The germline gives CDR1 SEHNR, CDR2 FQNEAQ (reference sequence). Complete variable domain (other parts from reference TRBV7-9 and TRBJ2-5): DTGVSQNPRHKITKRGQNVTFRCDPISEHNRLYWYRQTLGQGPEFLTYFQNEAQLEKSRLLSDRFSAERPKGSFSTLEIQRTEQGDSAMYLCASSSSRGTVATQYFGPGTRLLVL.

The chain is built from TRBV19 and TRBJ1-2; D uncertain. V was shortened by 7 bases and J by 4 bases, with 7 bases between the two germline ends. This CDR3 comprises 11 residues. Germline CDR1 and CDR2: LNHDA and SQIVND (reference sequence). CDR3 sequence (DNA): TGTGCCAGTATCCAAGGCTATGGCTACACCTTC. Its protein is CASIQGYGYTF. The full variable domain, with the rest looked up from reference TRBV19 and TRBJ1-2, is DGGITQSPKYLFRKEGQNVTLSCEQNLNHDAMYWYRQDPGQGLRLIYYSQIVNDFQKGDIAEGYSVSREKKESFPLTVTSAQKNPTAFYLCASIQGYGYTFGSGTRLTVV.

This clonotype has only a few counts. The genes are TRBV6-5 and TRBJ1-5; D is unresolved. The CDR3 sequence is 15 residues long. V shed 0 bases and J shed 8 bases, with 14 bases lying between them. CDR1 and CDR2 (germline): MNHEY, SVGAGI. This CDR3 is CASSYSAGSGEPQHF. DNA for the CDR3: TGTGCCAGCAGTTACTCGGCTGGGTCGGGTGAGCCCCAGCATTTT.